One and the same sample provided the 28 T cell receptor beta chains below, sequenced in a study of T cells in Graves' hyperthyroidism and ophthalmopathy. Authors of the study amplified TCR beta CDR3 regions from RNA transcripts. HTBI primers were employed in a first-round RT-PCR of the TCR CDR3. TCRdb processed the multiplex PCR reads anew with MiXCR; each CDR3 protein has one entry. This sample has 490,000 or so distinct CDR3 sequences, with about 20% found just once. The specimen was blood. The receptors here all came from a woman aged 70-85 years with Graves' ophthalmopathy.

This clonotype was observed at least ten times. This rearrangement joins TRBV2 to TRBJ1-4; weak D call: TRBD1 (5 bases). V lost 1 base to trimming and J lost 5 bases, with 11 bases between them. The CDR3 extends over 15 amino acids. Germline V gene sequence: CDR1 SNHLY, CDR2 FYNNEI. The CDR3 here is CASSEGGLYNEKLFF. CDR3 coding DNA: TGTGCCAGCAGTGAAGGGGGACTTTACAATGAAAAACTGTTTTTT.

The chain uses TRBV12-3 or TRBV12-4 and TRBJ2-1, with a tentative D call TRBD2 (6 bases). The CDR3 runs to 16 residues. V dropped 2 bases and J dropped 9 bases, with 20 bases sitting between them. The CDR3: CASSLYRGGTVGEQFF. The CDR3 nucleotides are TGTGCCAGCAGTTTATATCGCGGCGGGACGGTGGGTGAGCAGTTCTTC.

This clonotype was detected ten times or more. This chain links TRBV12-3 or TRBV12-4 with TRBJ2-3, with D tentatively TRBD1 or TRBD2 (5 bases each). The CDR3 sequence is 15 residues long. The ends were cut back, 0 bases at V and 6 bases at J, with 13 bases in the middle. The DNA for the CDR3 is TGTGCCAGCAGTTTAGCGGGGACGTTCAGGGATACGCAGTATTTT. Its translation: CASSLAGTFRDTQYF.

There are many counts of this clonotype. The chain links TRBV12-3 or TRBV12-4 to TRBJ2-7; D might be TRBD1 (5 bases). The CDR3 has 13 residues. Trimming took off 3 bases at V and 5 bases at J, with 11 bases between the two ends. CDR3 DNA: TGTGCCAGCAGTTTCGCCAGGGATGACGAGCAGTACTTC. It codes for CASSFARDDEQYF.

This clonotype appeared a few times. For the CDR3, the DNA is TGTGCCAGCAGCCGGGATGGGCACAATGAGCAGTTCTTC. Translation gives CASSRDGHNEQFF. V is TRBV3-1 and J is TRBJ2-1; D remains ambiguous. V lost 4 bases, J lost 5 bases, and 9 bases lay in between. Germline V CDR1 and CDR2: LGHDT, YNNKEL (reference sequence). This CDR3 spans 13 amino acids.

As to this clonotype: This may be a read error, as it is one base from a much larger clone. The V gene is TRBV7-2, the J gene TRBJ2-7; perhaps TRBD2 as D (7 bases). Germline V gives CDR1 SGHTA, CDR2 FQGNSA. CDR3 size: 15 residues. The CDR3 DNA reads TGTGTCAGCAGCGGGCGGGGGCGCGGTTCTGGCGAGCAGTACTTC. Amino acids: CVSSGRGRGSGEQYF.

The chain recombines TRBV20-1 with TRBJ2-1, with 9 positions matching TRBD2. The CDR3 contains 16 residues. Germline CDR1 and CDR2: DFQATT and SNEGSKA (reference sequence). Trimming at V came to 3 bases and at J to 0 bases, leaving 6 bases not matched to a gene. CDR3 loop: CSASRAGGYSYNEQFF. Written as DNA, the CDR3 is TGCAGTGCTAGTAGGGCGGGAGGGTACTCCTACAATGAGCAGTTCTTC.

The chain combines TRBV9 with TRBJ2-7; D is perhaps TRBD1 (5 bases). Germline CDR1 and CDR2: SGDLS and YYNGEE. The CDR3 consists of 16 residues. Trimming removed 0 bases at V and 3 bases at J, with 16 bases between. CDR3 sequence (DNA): TGTGCCAGCAGCGTAGCTGCGGCACCAAGGGGCTACGAGCAGTACTTC. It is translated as CASSVAAAPRGYEQYF.

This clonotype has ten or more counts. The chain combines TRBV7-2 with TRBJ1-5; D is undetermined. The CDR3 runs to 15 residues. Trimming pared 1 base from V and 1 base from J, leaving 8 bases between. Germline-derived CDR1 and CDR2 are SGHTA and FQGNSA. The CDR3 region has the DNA TGTGCCAGCAGCTTAGAATATTTCAGCAATCAGCCCCAGCATTTT. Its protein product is CASSLEYFSNQPQHF.

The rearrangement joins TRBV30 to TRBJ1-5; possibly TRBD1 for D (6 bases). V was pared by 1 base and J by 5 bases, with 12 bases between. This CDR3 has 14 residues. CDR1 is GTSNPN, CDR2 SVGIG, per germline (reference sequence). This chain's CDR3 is CAWSAGAWDQPQHF. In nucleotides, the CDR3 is TGTGCCTGGAGTGCAGGGGCTTGGGATCAGCCCCAGCATTTT.

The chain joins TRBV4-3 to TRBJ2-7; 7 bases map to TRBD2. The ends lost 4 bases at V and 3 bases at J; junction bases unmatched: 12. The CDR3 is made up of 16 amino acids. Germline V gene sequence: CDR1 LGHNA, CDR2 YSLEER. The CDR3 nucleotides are TGCGCCAGCAGCCCCGGCCGCGGGAGCGTCGGCTACGAGCAGTACTTC. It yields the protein CASSPGRGSVGYEQYF.

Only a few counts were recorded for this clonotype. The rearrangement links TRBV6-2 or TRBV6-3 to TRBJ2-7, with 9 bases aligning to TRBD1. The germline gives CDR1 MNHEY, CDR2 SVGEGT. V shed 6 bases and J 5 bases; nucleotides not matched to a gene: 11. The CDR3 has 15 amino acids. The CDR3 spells CASRPGTGPLNEQYF. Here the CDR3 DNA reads TGTGCCAGCAGACCCGGGACAGGGCCCTTAAACGAGCAGTACTTC.

The CDR3 loop is CASSLIPGTSYEQYF. The CDR3 DNA is TGTGCCAGCAGCTTAATTCCCGGGACTAGCTACGAGCAGTACTTC. V is TRBV7-3 and J is TRBJ2-7; 8 positions agree with TRBD2. This CDR3 is 15 amino acids long. CDR1 and CDR2 (germline): SGHTA, FQGTGA. J lost 3 bases, V lost 1 base, and 5 bases had no gene match.

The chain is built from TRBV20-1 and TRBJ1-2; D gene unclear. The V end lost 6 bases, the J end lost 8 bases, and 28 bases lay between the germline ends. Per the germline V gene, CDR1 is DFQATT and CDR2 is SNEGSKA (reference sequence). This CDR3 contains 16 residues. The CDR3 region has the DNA TGCAGTGCAGCGGGGATGGGAGAGGGAAACCTTAAGGGCTACACCTTC. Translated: CSAAGMGEGNLKGYTF.

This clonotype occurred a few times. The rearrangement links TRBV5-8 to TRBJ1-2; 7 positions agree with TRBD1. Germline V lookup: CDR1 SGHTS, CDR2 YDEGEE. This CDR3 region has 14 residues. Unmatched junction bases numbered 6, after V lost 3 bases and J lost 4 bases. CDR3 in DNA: TGTGCCAGCAGCTCTAGACAGGGAGTCTATGGCTACACCTTC. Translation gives CASSSRQGVYGYTF. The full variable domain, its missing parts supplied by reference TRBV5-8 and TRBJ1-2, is EAGVTQSPTHLIKTRGQQATLRCSPISGHTSVYWYQQALGLGLQFLLWYDEGEERNRGNFPPRFSGRQFPNYSSELNVNALELEDSALYLCASSSRQGVYGYTFGSGTRLTVV.

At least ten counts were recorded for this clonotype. CDR3 residues: CASSIKSGGTLEQFF. DNA for the CDR3: TGTGCCAGTAGTATAAAATCGGGAGGGACCCTTGAGCAGTTCTTC. The rearrangement uses TRBV19 and TRBJ2-1, with 8 bases identical to TRBD2. CDR1 LNHDA and CDR2 SQIVND come from the germline V gene (reference sequence). The CDR3 totals 15 residues. Trimming removed 2 bases from V and 9 bases from J; junction bases left unmatched: 9.

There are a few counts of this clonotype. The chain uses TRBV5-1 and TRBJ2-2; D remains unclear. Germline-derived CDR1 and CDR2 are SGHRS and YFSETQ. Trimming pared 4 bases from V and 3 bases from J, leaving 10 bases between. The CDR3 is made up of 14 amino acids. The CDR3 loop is CASSLQSDTGELFF. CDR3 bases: TGCGCCAGCAGCCTTCAATCCGACACCGGGGAGCTGTTTTTT.

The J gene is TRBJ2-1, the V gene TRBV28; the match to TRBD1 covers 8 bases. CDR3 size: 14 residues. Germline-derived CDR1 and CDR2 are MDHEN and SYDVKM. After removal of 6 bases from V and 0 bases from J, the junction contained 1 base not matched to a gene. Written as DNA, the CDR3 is TGTGCCAGCAGAACAGGGGGCTCCTACAATGAGCAGTTCTTC. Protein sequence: CASRTGGSYNEQFF.

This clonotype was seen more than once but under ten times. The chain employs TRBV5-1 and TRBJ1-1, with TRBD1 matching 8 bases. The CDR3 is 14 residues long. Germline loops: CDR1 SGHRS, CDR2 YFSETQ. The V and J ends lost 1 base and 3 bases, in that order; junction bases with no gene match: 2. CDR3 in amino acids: CASSLQQGDTEAFF. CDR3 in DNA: TGCGCCAGCAGCTTGCAACAGGGGGACACTGAAGCTTTCTTT.

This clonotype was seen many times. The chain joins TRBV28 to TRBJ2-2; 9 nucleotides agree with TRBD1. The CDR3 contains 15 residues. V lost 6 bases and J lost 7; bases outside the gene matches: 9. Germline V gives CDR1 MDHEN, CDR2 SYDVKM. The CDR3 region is CASSAGTGRDGELFF. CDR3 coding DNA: TGTGCCAGCAGCGCCGGGACAGGGAGGGACGGGGAGCTGTTTTTT.

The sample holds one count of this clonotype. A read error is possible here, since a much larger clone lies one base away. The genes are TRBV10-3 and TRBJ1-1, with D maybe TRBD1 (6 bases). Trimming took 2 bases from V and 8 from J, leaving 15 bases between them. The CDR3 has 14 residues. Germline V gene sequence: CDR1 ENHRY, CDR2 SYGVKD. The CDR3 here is CAISETGRRWEAFF. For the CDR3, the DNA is TGTGCCATCAGTGAGACAGGGAGGCGATGGGAAGCTTTCTTT.

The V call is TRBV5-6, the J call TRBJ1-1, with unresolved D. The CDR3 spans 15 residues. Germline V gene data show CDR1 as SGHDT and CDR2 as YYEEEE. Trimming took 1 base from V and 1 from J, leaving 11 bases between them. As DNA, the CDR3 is TGTGCCAGCAGCTTGCTTTTTGTCGAGAACACTGAAGCTTTCTTT. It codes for CASSLLFVENTEAFF. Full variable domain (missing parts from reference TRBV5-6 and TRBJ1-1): DAGVTQSPTHLIKTRGQQVTLRCSPKSGHDTVSWYQQALGQGPQFIFQYYEEEERQRGNFPDRFSGHQFPNYSSELNVNALLLGDSALYLCASSLLFVENTEAFFGQGTRLTVV.

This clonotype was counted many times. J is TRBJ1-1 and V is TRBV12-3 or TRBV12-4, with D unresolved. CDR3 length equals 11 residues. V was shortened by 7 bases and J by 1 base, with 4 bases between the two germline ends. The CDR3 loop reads CASKKNTEAFF. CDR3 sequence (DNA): TGTGCCAGCAAAAAGAACACTGAAGCTTTCTTT.

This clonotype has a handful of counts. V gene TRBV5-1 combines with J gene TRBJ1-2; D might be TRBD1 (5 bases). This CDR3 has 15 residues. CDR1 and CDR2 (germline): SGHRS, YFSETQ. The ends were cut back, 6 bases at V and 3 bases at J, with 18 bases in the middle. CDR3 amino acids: CASTAGGGRDYGYTF. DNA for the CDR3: TGCGCCAGCACCGCCGGTGGGGGGAGAGACTATGGCTACACCTTC.

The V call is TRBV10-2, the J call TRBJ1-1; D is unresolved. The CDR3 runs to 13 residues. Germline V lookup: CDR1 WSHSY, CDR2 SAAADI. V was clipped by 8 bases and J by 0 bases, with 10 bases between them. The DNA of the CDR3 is TGCGCCAGCCTACCCCCTATGAACACTGAAGCTTTCTTT. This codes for CASLPPMNTEAFF.

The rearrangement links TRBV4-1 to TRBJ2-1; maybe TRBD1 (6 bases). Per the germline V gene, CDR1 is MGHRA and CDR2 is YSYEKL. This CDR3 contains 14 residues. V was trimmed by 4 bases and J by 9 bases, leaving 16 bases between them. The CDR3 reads CASSPSTGITEQFF. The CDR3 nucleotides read TGCGCCAGCAGCCCCTCGACAGGCATCACTGAGCAGTTCTTC.

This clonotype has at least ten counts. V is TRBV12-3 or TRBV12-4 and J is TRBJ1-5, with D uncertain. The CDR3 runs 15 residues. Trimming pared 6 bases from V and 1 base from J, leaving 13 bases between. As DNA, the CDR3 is TGTGCCAGCAGGAGGATGGGAGGGAGCAATCAGCCCCAGCATTTT. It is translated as CASRRMGGSNQPQHF.

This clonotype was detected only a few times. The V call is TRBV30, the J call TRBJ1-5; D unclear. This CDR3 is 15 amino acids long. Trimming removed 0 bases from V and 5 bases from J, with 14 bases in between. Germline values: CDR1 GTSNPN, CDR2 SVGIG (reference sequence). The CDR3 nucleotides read TGTGCCTGGAGTGTAGGGCCCAACGGGGATCAGCCCCAGCATTTT. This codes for CAWSVGPNGDQPQHF.